In its sample, the clone carrying this T cell receptor beta chain was seen a few times. This record comes from a study of blood T cell repertoires in COVID-19. Germline V gives CDR1 KGHDR, CDR2 SFDVKD. The V and J ends lost 3 bases and 5 bases, in that order; junction bases with no gene match: 12. The CDR3 is 17 amino acids. How the authors handled the data: Estimated nucleated cell counts came from reference gene primer amplification. TCRdb keeps only in-frame clones here, not all; method: immunoSEQ multiplex PCR. The V and J calls and clone size come from that table; D and trimming were worked out from the DNA. The sample carries some 94,000 clones, around 72% recorded once.

This chain links TRBV24-1 with TRBJ1-1; 9 bases agree with TRBD1. Sequenced: peripheral blood. This sequence was found in a woman in her sixties in a cohort sampled during active or convalescent COVID-19. The CDR3 region has the DNA TGTGCCACCAGTGATAACCCCGGGACAGGGCTCTTTACTGAAGCTTTCTTT. Translation gives CATSDNPGTGLFTEAFF.